This T cell receptor (beta chain) was retrieved from a study of T cell clonality in common variable immunodeficiency. This clone was detected ten times or more. What it recognizes is unknown. The read halts 3 residues ahead of the CDR3 end, with the missing end drawn from the germline J gene. Study conclusions and caveats: Compared with controls, CVID subjects had fewer shared TCRbeta clones. Patient heterogeneity in the CVID cohort limited correlations between repertoire features and clinical complications. Authors noted CVID clonality's cause needs subpopulation repertoire sequencing.

Sequencing input was equivalent genomic DNA from CVID and controls. Clones were read by immunoSEQ multiplex PCR, and TCRdb kept only the in-frame ones, dropping some. The sample is made up of some 80,000 clones, none counted only once. The V segment lost 2 bases and the J segment 2 bases; nucleotides outside the gene matches: 9. This CDR3 is built from 16 residues. Germline V CDR1 and CDR2: SNHLY, FYNNEI. J is TRBJ2-7 and V is TRBV2; TRBD1 agrees at 7 bases. The sequencing sample was made of peripheral blood mononuclear cells. This receptor was obtained from a person aged 18 to 70 in good health. The DNA read from the CDR3 is TGTGCCAGCAGTGAATCCCTACAGGGGCCGACCTACGAG. This encodes CASSESLQGPTYE. The complete CDR3 reads CASSESLQGPTYEQYF.